This record covers a single TCR beta chain. What it binds is not known. The table came from immunoSEQ multiplex PCR; TCRdb's copy has only in-frame clones and leaves some out. Of some 150,000 clones in the sample, approximately 75% were seen once. These data are taken from a study of cytotoxic CD8 clonotypes in ibrutinib-treated CLL. As for the study in general: The response samples were taken once patients had been treated for a median of about 12 months, range 6 to 36. Study outcomes and limitations: Baseline levels were approached again at progression, after clonality had risen at ibrutinib response. While tracking circulating CD8+ T-cell counts, baseline clonality exceeded that of age-matched healthy donors. Rare overall, public clonotypes shrank or held steady under therapy.

This CDR3 contains 12 residues. Germline V gene lookup returns CDR1 MDHEN and CDR2 SYDVKM. V lost 6 bases, J lost 13 bases, and 18 bases lay in between. V is TRBV28 and J is TRBJ2-5, with a possible D match to TRBD2 (6 bases). The sample here was PBMCs, taken after 12 months of ibrutinib treatment. This sequence originates from a human donor with chronic lymphocytic leukemia. The CDR3 region is CASRGGEFVRYF. The CDR3 DNA sequence: TGTGCCAGCAGGGGCGGGGAGTTCGTTCGGTACTTC.